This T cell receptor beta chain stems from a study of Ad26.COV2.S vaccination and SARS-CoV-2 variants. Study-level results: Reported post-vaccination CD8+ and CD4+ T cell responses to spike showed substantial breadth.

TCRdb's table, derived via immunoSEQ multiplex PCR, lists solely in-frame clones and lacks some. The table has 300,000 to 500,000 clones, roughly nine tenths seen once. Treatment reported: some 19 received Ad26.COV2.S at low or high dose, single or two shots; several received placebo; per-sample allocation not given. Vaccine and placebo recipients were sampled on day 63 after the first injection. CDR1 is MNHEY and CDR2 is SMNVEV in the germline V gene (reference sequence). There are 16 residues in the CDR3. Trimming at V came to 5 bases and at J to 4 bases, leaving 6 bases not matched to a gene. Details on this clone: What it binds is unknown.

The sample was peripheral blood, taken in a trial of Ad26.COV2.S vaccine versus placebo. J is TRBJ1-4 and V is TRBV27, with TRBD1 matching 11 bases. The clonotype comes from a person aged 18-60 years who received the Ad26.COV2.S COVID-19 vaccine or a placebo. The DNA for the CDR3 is TGTGCCAGCAGTCCCGGACAGGGGGCCGTTAATGAAAAACTGTTTTTT. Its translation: CASSPGQGAVNEKLFF.